The next 22 T cell receptor beta chains were all read from a single sample in a study of shared clonotypes between healthy human individuals. TCRdb keeps only in-frame clones here, not all; method: immunoSEQ multiplex PCR. The data contain under 2.5 million clones, approximately 90% of them singletons. Sample: naive CD4+ T cells from PBMCs. Subset indicated: CD45RA+ positively selected. These receptors originate from a man aged 18 to 29 in good health. Some clones in this sample may be carry-over from other donors' samples.

This clone has just a few counts. This chain joins TRBV9 and TRBJ2-1; 8 nucleotides agree with TRBD2. Germline V gives CDR1 SGDLS, CDR2 YYNGEE. CDR3 length: 16 amino acids. The J segment lost 1 base and the V segment lost 3 bases, leaving 6 bases of the junction unmatched. CDR3 region: CASSALSSGSYNEQFF. Written as DNA, the CDR3 is TGTGCCAGCAGCGCCCTATCTAGCGGGTCCTACAATGAGCAGTTCTTC.

This clone showed up just once. The genes are TRBV15 and TRBJ2-7, with D possibly being TRBD1 (6 bases). CDR3 length: 14 residues. Germline V gene sequence: CDR1 LNHNV, CDR2 YYDKDF (reference sequence). Trimming cost V 1 base and J 5 bases, with 12 bases left between them. CDR3 sequence: CATSRGQVKDEQYF. The CDR3 DNA reads TGTGCCACCAGCAGAGGACAGGTCAAAGACGAGCAGTACTTC.

The chain has TRBV9 and TRBJ1-1; D unresolved. V lost 4 bases and J lost 3, with 13 bases in between. The CDR3 consists of 14 residues. From germline, CDR1 is SGDLS and CDR2 YYNGEE. This CDR3 reads CASSWGGSHTEAFF. Here the CDR3 DNA reads TGTGCCAGCAGCTGGGGAGGCAGCCACACTGAAGCTTTCTTT.

The rearrangement links TRBV7-8 to TRBJ2-7; 14 bases line up with TRBD2. The CDR3 covers 16 residues. Germline CDR1 reads SGHVS; CDR2 reads FQNEAQ. V shed 3 bases and J 6 bases; nucleotides not matched to a gene: 7. This CDR3 reads CASSLTSGRVPGEQYF. As DNA, the CDR3 is TGTGCCAGCAGCTTGACTAGCGGGAGGGTTCCGGGCGAGCAGTACTTC.

The V and J genes are TRBV7-9 and TRBJ1-2; D is unclear. This CDR3 is built from 11 residues. Germline V gene data show CDR1 as SEHNR and CDR2 as FQNEAQ (reference sequence). V was pared by 5 bases and J by 8 bases, with 9 bases between. In DNA, the CDR3 is TGTGCCAGCAGCACTGGACGAGGCTACACCTTC. It translates to CASSTGRGYTF.

The V gene is TRBV6-5, the J gene TRBJ1-4; a weak D match, TRBD1 (5 bases). Germline V gene sequence: CDR1 MNHEY, CDR2 SVGAGI. V dropped 6 bases and J dropped 4 bases, with 15 bases sitting between them. The CDR3 runs 15 residues. Here the CDR3 reads CASRRGTSGNEKLFF. The DNA for the CDR3 is TGTGCCAGCAGGCGAGGGACCTCGGGTAATGAAAAACTGTTTTTT.

Comments on this clone: The sample contains more than one DNA sequence encoding this CDR3. The genes are TRBV7-2 and TRBJ1-3; no clear D gene. Germline lookup yields CDR1 SGHTA and CDR2 FQGNSA. The length of the CDR3 is 15 residues. Trimming pared 1 base from V and 1 base from J, leaving 8 bases between. The CDR3 coding sequence is TGTGCCAGCAGCTTAGTTCTGAGTTCTGGAAACACCATATATTTT. It encodes CASSLVLSSGNTIYF.

The chain recombines TRBV5-1 with TRBJ2-3, with D possibly TRBD2 on 6 matching bases. From germline, CDR1 is SGHRS and CDR2 YFSETQ. The CDR3 runs 17 residues. V was pared by 5 bases and J by 0 bases, with 19 bases between. CDR3 bases: TGCGCCAGCAGAGGAGTTAACTGGGGGGAAAGCACAGATACGCAGTATTTT. Its protein is CASRGVNWGESTDTQYF.

The V call is TRBV6-1, the J call TRBJ1-3, with 8 bases fitting TRBD1. Unmatched junction bases numbered 4, after V lost 6 bases and J lost 0 bases. In germline, CDR1 is MNHNS, CDR2 SASEGT. This CDR3 region has 15 residues. The CDR3 coding sequence is TGTGCCAGCAGAGGACAGGGTTACTCTGGAAACACCATATATTTT. This sequence encodes CASRGQGYSGNTIYF.

V gene TRBV10-2 combines with J gene TRBJ2-7, with TRBD2 matching 7 bases. The V gene end was trimmed by 7 bases and the J gene end by 4 bases; junction bases not matched to a gene: 13. In germline, CDR1 is WSHSY, CDR2 SAAADI. This CDR3 is built from 15 residues. The CDR3 loop reads CASTPGGLGAYEQYF. The CDR3 nucleotides read TGCGCCAGCACCCCCGGTGGACTAGGGGCATACGAGCAGTACTTC.

The chain recombines TRBV7-2 with TRBJ2-2; D gene uncertain. Germline V gene data show CDR1 as SGHTA and CDR2 as FQGNSA. The CDR3 covers 14 residues. Trimming removed 7 bases from V and 6 bases from J, with 15 bases in between. CDR3 nucleotide sequence: TGTGCCAGCACCCACGGCGCGCCCTCCGGGGAGCTGTTTTTT. It specifies CASTHGAPSGELFF.

Turning to this clone: Other DNA sequences in the same sample also yield this CDR3. This chain joins TRBV30 and TRBJ2-3; 9 positions agree with TRBD2. The CDR3 covers 15 residues. V was clipped by 0 bases and J by 6 bases; unmatched bases: 7. Germline V gene sequence: CDR1 GTSNPN, CDR2 SVGIG (reference sequence). In nucleotides, the CDR3 is TGTGCCTGGAGTGTAGGTAGCGGGAGAGGGGATACGCAGTATTTT. Translated, it gives CAWSVGSGRGDTQYF.

The gene calls are TRBV7-9 and TRBJ2-5; TRBD2 agrees at 13 bases. V shed 5 bases, J shed 4 bases, and the junction held 10 bases outside the gene matches. The germline CDR1 and CDR2 sequences are SEHNR and FQNEAQ (reference sequence). The CDR3 extends over 17 amino acids. CDR3 nucleotide sequence: TGTGCCAGCAGCGGACTAGCGGGAGATTCGCGGGGAGAGACCCAGTACTTC. Protein sequence: CASSGLAGDSRGETQYF.

The chain employs TRBV11-2 and TRBJ1-6, with D uncertain. Per germline, CDR1 SGHAT and CDR2 FQNNGV. The length of the CDR3 is 14 residues. With 5 bases removed from V and 7 bases from J, the gap between germline ends came to 12 bases. CDR3 coding DNA: TGTGCCAGCAGCCCGCGACGGGAGAATTCACCCCTCCACTTT. It translates to CASSPRRENSPLHF.

The rearrangement uses TRBV5-1 and TRBJ2-3; 8 nucleotides agree with TRBD2. CDR3 length equals 15 residues. CDR1 is SGHRS, CDR2 YFSETQ, per germline. With V trimmed by 2 bases and J by 6 bases, 8 bases remained unmatched. The CDR3 DNA reads TGCGCCAGCAGCTTTATAGCGGGGCTAGGGGATACGCAGTATTTT. Its translation: CASSFIAGLGDTQYF. Looking up the rest from reference TRBV5-1 and TRBJ2-3 gives the full variable domain: KAGVTQTPRYLIKTRGQQVTLSCSPISGHRSVSWYQQTPGQGLQFLFEYFSETQRNKGNFPGRFSGRQFSNSRSEMNVSTLELGDSALYLCASSFIAGLGDTQYFGPGTRLTVL.

This chain connects TRBV6-5 to TRBJ1-2; no clear D. Per germline, CDR1 MNHEY and CDR2 SVGAGI. The V gene lost 5 bases and the J gene lost 8 bases, with 18 bases spanning the gap. The CDR3 sequence is 14 residues long. In nucleotides, the CDR3 is TGTGCCAGCAGTACCCCTGCCGGGTTCGGGGGCTACACCTTC. This gives the protein CASSTPAGFGGYTF.

The chain carries TRBV15 and TRBJ1-2; D ambiguous. There are 14 residues in the CDR3. The germline V gene has CDR1 LNHNV and CDR2 YYDKDF (reference sequence). V dropped 0 bases and J dropped 10 bases, with 15 bases sitting between them. CDR3 bases: TGTGCCACCAGCAGAGACACCCGCCAATTTCCCTACACCTTC. It specifies CATSRDTRQFPYTF.

Notes on this clone: In the same sample, other DNA sequences code for this CDR3. This chain joins TRBV9 and TRBJ1-5; the D gene is possibly TRBD1 (6 bases). The germline V gene encodes CDR1 SGDLS and CDR2 YYNGEE. V lost 0 bases and J lost 2, with 6 bases in between. This CDR3 region has 14 residues. The CDR3 DNA sequence: TGTGCCAGCAGCGTAGAGGGGGGCAATCAGCCCCAGCATTTT. It codes for CASSVEGGNQPQHF. Filled out from reference TRBV9 and TRBJ1-5, the complete variable domain reads DSGVTQTPKHLITATGQRVTLRCSPRSGDLSVYWYQQSLDQGLQFLIQYYNGEERAKGNILERFSAQQFPDLHSELNLSSLELGDSALYFCASSVEGGNQPQHFGDGTRLSIL.

The chain couples TRBV2 to TRBJ2-1, with D possibly being TRBD2 (5 bases). CDR1 and CDR2 from the germline V gene are SNHLY and FYNNEI. The CDR3 is 14 amino acids. V lost 5 bases, J lost 5 bases, and 13 bases lay in between. CDR3 in DNA: TGTGCCAGCAGTACTAGAATAAAGAACAATGAGCAGTTCTTC. Translated, it gives CASSTRIKNNEQFF.

The chain recombines TRBV6-5 with TRBJ2-7; 10 bases are shared with TRBD2. This CDR3 is 16 amino acids long. Germline V lookup: CDR1 MNHEY, CDR2 SVGAGI. V lost 0 bases, J lost 6 bases, and 8 bases stayed unmatched. The CDR3: CASSYSREGLASEQYF. The DNA for the CDR3 is TGTGCCAGCAGTTACTCGAGGGAGGGACTAGCGAGCGAGCAGTACTTC.

A remark on this clone: The sample holds other DNA sequences that translate to the same CDR3. The chain joins TRBV5-4 to TRBJ2-3, with 8 bases fitting TRBD2. In germline, CDR1 is SGHNT, CDR2 YYREEE (reference sequence). CDR3 length: 13 residues. The V and J ends lost 5 bases and 5 bases, in that order; junction bases with no gene match: 4. The CDR3 DNA follows: TGTGCCAGCAGAACTAGCGGTATAGATACGCAGTATTTT. This translates into CASRTSGIDTQYF. Supplemented by reference TRBV5-4 and TRBJ2-3, the full variable domain reads ETGVTQSPTHLIKTRGQQVTLRCSSQSGHNTVSWYQQALGQGPQFIFQYYREEENGRGNFPPRFSGLQFPNYSSELNVNALELDDSALYLCASRTSGIDTQYFGPGTRLTVL.

J is TRBJ2-3 and V is TRBV10-1, with D possibly matching TRBD1 (6 bases). V was cut by 2 bases and J by 3 bases, with 15 bases left in between. The V gene's germline CDR1 is WNHNN and CDR2 SYGVQD (reference sequence). The CDR3 covers 16 residues. CDR3 in amino acids: CASSEGDRGGTDTQYF. For the CDR3, the DNA is TGCGCCAGCAGTGAGGGAGATAGAGGGGGAACAGATACGCAGTATTTT.